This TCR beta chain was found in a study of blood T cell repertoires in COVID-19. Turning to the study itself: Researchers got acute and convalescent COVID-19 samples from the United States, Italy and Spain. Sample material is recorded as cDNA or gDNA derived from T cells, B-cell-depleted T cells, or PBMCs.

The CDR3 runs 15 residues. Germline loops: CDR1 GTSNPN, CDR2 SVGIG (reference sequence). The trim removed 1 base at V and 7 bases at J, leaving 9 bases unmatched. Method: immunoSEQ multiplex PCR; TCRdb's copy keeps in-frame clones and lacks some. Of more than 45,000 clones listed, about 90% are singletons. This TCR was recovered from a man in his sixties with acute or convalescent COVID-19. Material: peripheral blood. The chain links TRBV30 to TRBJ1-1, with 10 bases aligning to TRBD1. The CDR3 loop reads CAWSGDRGLLSEAFF. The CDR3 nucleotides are TGTGCCTGGAGTGGGGACAGGGGACTTCTTAGTGAAGCTTTCTTT.